This T cell receptor beta chain derives from a study of regulatory T cells in long-lasting Graves disease. As for time point: newly diagnosed GD, antithyroid drugs for less than 3 months. Isolated PBMC RNA provided the starting material for the TCR library. The CDR3 has 13 residues. Germline V CDR1 and CDR2: MDHEN, SYDVKM. The germline V and J ends were trimmed by 6 bases and 4 bases, with 9 bases remaining between them. Whole-study results and caveats: Gene preferences differed: TRBV28, TRBJ1-2, TRBJ2-5 in persistent cases.

The sample holds many counts of this clonotype. What it recognizes is unknown. CDR3 regions were amplified by Arm-PCR using iRepertoire HTBI primers to build TCR beta libraries. Using its own MiXCR run on the multiplex PCR reads, TCRdb lists one record per CDR3 protein. The sample contains some 600,000 distinct CDR3 sequences, about 16% of which appear only once. These records were also assigned to another study, of T cells in Graves' hyperthyroidism and ophthalmopathy. That work adds: Ophthalmopathy was model-predicted a median roughly 6.3 months pre-onset.

This receptor was identified in a man younger than 30 with Graves disease. V gene TRBV28 combines with J gene TRBJ2-2; D not resolved. Specimen: peripheral blood mononuclear cells (PBMCs), collected at new diagnosis, from a patient treated with antithyroid drugs. CDR3 nucleotides: TGTGCCAGCAGGGCTAGACCCACCGGGGAGCTGTTTTTT. Amino acids: CASRARPTGELFF.